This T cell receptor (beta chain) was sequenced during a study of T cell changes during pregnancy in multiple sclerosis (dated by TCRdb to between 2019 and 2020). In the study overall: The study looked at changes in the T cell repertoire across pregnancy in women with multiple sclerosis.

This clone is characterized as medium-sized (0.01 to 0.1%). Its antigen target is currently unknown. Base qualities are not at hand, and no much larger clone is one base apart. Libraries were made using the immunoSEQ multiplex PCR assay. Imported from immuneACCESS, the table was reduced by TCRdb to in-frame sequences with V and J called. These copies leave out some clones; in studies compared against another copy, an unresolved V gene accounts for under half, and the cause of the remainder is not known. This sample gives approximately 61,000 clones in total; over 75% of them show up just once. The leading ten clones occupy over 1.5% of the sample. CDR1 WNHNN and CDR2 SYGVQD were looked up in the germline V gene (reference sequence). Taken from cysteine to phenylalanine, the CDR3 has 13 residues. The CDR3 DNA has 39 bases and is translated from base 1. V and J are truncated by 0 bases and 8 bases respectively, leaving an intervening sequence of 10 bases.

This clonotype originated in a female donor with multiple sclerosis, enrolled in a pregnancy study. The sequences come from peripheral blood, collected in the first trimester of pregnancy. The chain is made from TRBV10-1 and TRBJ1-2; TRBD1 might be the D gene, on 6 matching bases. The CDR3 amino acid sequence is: CASSESTGGGYTF. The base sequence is TGCGCCAGCAGTGAGTCGACGGGGGGCGGCTACACCTTC.